This paragraph covers one TCR beta chain sequence. Its antigen is as yet unknown. The sample is drawn from a study of OX40 agonist ivuxolimab in advanced cancers. The wider study: Males comprised about 78% of the group, whose mean age was approximately 60 years (range roughly 20 to 85). Overall study results and limits: There were, on average, more expanded clones in CD8+ T cells than in CD4+.

Repertoires were generated with immunoSEQ multiplex PCR, while TCRdb's copy carries only in-frame clones and drops some. The sample records about 33,000 clones, about 81% being singletons. The sequences come from CD4+ or CD8+ T cells sorted from blood, collected in a trial of the OX40 agonist ivuxolimab. The TCR was taken from an adult with an advanced solid tumor such as melanoma, head and neck, liver or kidney cancer.

This CDR3 is CASRKGQGASRAQHF. For the CDR3, the DNA is TGTGCCAGTAGAAAGGGACAGGGTGCCTCCCGAGCCCAGCATTTT. The V and J genes are TRBV19 and TRBJ1-5; 9 nucleotides line up with TRBD1. CDR3 size: 15 residues. CDR1 is LNHDA, CDR2 SQIVND, per germline (reference sequence). J gave up 11 bases and V 6 bases, and 14 bases lay outside the gene matches.